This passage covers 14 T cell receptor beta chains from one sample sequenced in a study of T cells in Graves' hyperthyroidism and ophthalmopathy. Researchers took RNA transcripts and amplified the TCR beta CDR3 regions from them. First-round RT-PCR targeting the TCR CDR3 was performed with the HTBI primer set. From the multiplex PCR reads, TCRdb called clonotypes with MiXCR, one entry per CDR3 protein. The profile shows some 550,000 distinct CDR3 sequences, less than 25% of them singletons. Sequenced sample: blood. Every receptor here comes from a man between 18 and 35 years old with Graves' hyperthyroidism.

The CDR3 here is CATSRDRAEAFF. CDR3 sequence (DNA): TGTGCCACCAGCAGAGACCGGGCTGAAGCTTTCTTT. The chain employs TRBV15 and TRBJ1-1; no reliable D call. Trimming pared 0 bases from V and 6 bases from J, leaving 5 bases between. The CDR3 extends over 12 amino acids. The germline V gene has CDR1 LNHNV and CDR2 YYDKDF (reference sequence).

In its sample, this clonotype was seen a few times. CDR3 sequence (DNA): TGCAGCGTTGCAAGATCGGGGCAGAATAAGGAGACCCAGTACTTC. This gives the protein CSVARSGQNKETQYF. This rearrangement joins TRBV29-1 to TRBJ2-5; D tentatively reads TRBD1 or TRBD2 (5 bases each). CDR1 and CDR2 (germline): SQVTM, ANQGSEA. The CDR3 has 15 residues. Between the trimmed V and J ends, which lost 4 bases and 5 bases, there was a span of 20 bases.

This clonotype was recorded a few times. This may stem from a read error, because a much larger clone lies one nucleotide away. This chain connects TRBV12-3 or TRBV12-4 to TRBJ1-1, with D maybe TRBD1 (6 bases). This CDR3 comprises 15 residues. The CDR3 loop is CANSLHRVANTEAFF. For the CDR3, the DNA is TGTGCCAACAGTCTGCACAGGGTGGCAAACACTGAAGCTTTCTTT.

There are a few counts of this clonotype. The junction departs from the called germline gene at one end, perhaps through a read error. The CDR3 protein is CASRPSNNEQFF. Written as DNA, the CDR3 is TGTGCCAGCAGGCCCTCCAACAATGAGCAGTTCTTC. The chain recombines TRBV2 with TRBJ2-1; D ambiguous. In germline, CDR1 is SNHLY, CDR2 FYNNEI. This CDR3 is built from 12 residues.

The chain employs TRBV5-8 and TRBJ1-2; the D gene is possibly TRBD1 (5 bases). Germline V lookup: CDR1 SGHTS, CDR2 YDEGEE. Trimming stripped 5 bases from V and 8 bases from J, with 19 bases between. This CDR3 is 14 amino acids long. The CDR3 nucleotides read TGTGCCAGCAGTCTTGACAGACACCCGAGAGGCTACACCTTC. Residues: CASSLDRHPRGYTF.

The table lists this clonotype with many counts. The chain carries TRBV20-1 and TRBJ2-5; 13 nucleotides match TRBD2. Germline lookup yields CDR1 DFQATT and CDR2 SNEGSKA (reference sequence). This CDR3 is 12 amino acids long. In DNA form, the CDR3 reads TGCAGCGGACTAGCGGGGGTTAAGACCCAGTACTTC. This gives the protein CSGLAGVKTQYF.

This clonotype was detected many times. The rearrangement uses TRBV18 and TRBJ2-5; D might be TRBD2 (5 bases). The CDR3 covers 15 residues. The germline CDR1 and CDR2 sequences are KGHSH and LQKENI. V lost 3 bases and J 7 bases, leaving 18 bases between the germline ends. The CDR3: CASSPMDPNRGTQYF. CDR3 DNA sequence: TGTGCCAGCTCACCCATGGACCCGAATCGGGGGACCCAGTACTTC.

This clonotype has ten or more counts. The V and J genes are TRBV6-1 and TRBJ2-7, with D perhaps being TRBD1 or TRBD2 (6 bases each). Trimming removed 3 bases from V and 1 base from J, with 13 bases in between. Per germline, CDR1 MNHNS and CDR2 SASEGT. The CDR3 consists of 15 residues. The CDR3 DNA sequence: TGTGCCAGCAGTGAGGTGGGGGGCCTATCCTACGAGCAGTACTTC. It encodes CASSEVGGLSYEQYF.

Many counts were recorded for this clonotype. CDR3 sequence reads: CASSPRARRGSIYGYTF. The CDR3 nucleotides are TGTGCCAGCAGTCCTCGGGCCCGTAGGGGCTCCATCTATGGCTACACCTTC. This chain uses TRBV28 with TRBJ1-2, with D maybe TRBD1 (5 bases). The CDR3 loop spans 17 amino acids. V dropped 5 bases and J dropped 4 bases, with 23 bases sitting between them. Germline V gene lookup returns CDR1 MDHEN and CDR2 SYDVKM.

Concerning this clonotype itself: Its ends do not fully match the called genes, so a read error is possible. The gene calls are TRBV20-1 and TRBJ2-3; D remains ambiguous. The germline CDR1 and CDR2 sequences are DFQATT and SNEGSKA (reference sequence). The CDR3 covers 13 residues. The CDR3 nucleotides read TGCATTGCTAGAGTCCACCAAGCCCTTACGCAGTATTTT. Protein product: CIARVHQALTQYF.

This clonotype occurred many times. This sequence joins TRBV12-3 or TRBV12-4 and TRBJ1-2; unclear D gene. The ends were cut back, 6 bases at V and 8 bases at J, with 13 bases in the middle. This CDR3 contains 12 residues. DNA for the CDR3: TGTGCCAGCAGCTCCAACAGAGGAGGCTACACCTTC. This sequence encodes CASSSNRGGYTF.

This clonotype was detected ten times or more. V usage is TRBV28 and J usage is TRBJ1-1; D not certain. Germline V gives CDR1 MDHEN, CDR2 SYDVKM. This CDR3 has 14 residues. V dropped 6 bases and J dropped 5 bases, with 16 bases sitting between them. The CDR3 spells CASREPWKGTEAFF. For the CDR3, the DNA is TGTGCCAGCAGGGAACCATGGAAGGGTACTGAAGCTTTCTTT.

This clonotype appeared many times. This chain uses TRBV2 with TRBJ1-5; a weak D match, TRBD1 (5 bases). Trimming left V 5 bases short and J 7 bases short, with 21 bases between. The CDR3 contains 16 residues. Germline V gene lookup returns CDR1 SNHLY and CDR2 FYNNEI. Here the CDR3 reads CASSFTQGRVGQPQHF. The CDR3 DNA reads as TGTGCCAGCAGTTTCACCCAGGGCCGGGTGGGGCAGCCCCAGCATTTT. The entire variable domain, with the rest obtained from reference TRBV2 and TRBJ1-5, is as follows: EPEVTQTPSHQVTQMGQEVILRCVPISNHLYFYWYRQILGQKVEFLVSFYNNEISEKSEIFDDQFSVERPDGSNFTLKIRSTKLEDSAMYFCASSFTQGRVGQPQHFGDGTRLSIL.

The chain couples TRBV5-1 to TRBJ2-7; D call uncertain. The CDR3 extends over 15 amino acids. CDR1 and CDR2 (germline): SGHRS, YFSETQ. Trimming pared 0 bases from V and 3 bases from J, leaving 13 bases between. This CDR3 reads CASSLAGGTLYEQYF. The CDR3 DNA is TGCGCCAGCAGCTTGGCCGGTGGAACCCTCTACGAGCAGTACTTC.